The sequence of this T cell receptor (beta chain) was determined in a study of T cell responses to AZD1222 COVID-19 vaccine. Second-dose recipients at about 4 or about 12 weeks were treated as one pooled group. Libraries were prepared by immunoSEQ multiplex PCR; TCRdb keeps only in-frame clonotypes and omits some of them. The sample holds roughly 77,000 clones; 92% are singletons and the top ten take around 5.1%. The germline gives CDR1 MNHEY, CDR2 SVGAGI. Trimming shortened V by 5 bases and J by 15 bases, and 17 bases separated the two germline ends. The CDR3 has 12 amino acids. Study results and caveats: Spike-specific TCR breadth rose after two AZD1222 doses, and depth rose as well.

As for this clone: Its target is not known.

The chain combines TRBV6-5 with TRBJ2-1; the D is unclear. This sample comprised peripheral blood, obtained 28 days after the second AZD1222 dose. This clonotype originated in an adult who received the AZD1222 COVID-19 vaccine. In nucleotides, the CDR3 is TGTGCCAGCAGTCCAGAACATGGGGTAAGGTTCTTC. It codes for CASSPEHGVRFF.